The 21 T cell receptor beta chains below all came from one sample that was sequenced in a study of blood T cell repertoires in COVID-19. Here immunoSEQ multiplex PCR was the method, and the copy in TCRdb shows in-frame clones only, minus some. The table has about 170,000 clones, roughly 85% seen once. Sequencing input: PBMCs or T cells enriched from blood (not recorded which). These receptors all come from a woman between 45 and 60 years old who had recovered from COVID-19.

This chain joins TRBV29-1 and TRBJ2-2; TRBD1 agrees at 9 bases. Germline loops: CDR1 SQVTM, CDR2 ANQGSEA. CDR3 length equals 14 residues. V lost 7 bases to trimming and J lost 2 bases; unmatched junction nucleotides: 5. The CDR3 DNA follows: TGCAGCGGCCGACAGGGGGTAAACACCGGGGAGCTGTTTTTT. Its translation is CSGRQGVNTGELFF.

The gene calls are TRBV19 and TRBJ2-2, with TRBD2 identical over 10 bases. Germline V gene data show CDR1 as LNHDA and CDR2 as SQIVND (reference sequence). The CDR3 has 15 amino acids. Trimming removed 5 bases from V and 7 bases from J; junction bases left unmatched: 7. The CDR3: CASSLAGVQGGELFF. The CDR3 region has the DNA TGTGCCAGTAGTCTAGCGGGAGTTCAGGGCGGGGAGCTGTTTTTT.

This clone was picked up one time. The chain combines TRBV20-1 with TRBJ1-2; D is perhaps TRBD1 (5 bases). V was trimmed by 3 bases and J by 4 bases, leaving 15 bases between them. Per the germline V gene, CDR1 is DFQATT and CDR2 is SNEGSKA (reference sequence). CDR3 length: 14 amino acids. The CDR3, as DNA: TGCAGTGCTAGTGTAAGGGGTCGAAGCTATGGCTACACCTTC. Protein sequence: CSASVRGRSYGYTF.

The rearrangement uses TRBV12-5 and TRBJ2-5, with 8 bases that match TRBD1. The CDR3 totals 16 residues. V gave up 0 bases and J gave up 5 bases; unmatched junction bases: 8. The V gene's germline CDR1 is LGHNT and CDR2 FRNRAP. The CDR3, as DNA: TGTGCTAGTGGTTTGGTACGGGCGGACAGGGCCGAGACCCAGTACTTC. It translates to CASGLVRADRAETQYF.

J is TRBJ1-2 and V is TRBV6-6; 7 nucleotides match TRBD1. The junction had 10 bases not matched to a gene; V was cut back by 8 bases and J by 1 base. Looked up from germline, CDR1 is MNHNY and CDR2 is SVGAGI (reference sequence). This CDR3 has 15 residues. The CDR3 sequence: CASGGQGVLNYGYTF. The CDR3 nucleotides read TGTGCCAGCGGCGGGCAGGGGGTTCTTAACTATGGCTACACCTTC.

V gene TRBV21-1 combines with J gene TRBJ1-2; the listed D gene, TRBD1, was not tested against the DNA. TRBV21-1 is a pseudogene locus. This CDR3 has 19 amino acids. CDR3 DNA: TGTGCCAGCGCTCCGGGAAGGAGGGACAGGGGACCCCTAGTCTATGGCTACACCTTC. Protein: CASAPGRRDRGPLVYGYTF.

This clone was seen repeatedly, ten times or more. The genes are TRBV4-2 and TRBJ2-4; the match to TRBD1 covers 11 bases. This CDR3 spans 15 amino acids. Germline trimming cut 3 bases from V and 7 bases from J; bases unmatched to any gene: 5. CDR1 is LGHNA, CDR2 YNFKEQ, per germline. The DNA for the CDR3 is TGTGCCAGCAGCCAGGCCGGACAGGGGGCTAACATTCAGTACTTC. Translation gives CASSQAGQGANIQYF.

This CDR3 reads CASSSSILRTSGSSELFF. The CDR3 DNA reads TGTGCCAGCAGTTCCTCAATTCTTCGGACTAGCGGGAGTTCGGAGCTGTTTTTT. The chain joins TRBV27 to TRBJ2-2; 13 bases agree with TRBD2. Germline trimming cut 4 bases from V and 10 bases from J; bases unmatched to any gene: 15. The germline V gene has CDR1 MNHEY and CDR2 SMNVEV (reference sequence). The CDR3 length is 18 residues.

This chain links TRBV5-1 with TRBJ1-5; 9 bases match TRBD1. CDR1 and CDR2 (germline): SGHRS, YFSETQ. This CDR3 is built from 18 residues. Trimming at V came to 3 bases and at J to 0 bases, leaving 10 bases not matched to a gene. CDR3 coding DNA: TGCGCCAGCAGCTCGTCGGGACAGGGCCGTTATAGCAATCAGCCCCAGCATTTT. As protein: CASSSSGQGRYSNQPQHF.

The sample holds one count of this clone. It may be a read error: a sequence one base away is much more abundant. J is TRBJ2-5 and V is TRBV30; 9 nucleotides agree with TRBD2. V lost 3 bases, J lost 5 bases, and 7 bases stayed unmatched. Germline CDR1 GTSNPN, CDR2 SVGIG (reference sequence). CDR3 size: 14 residues. The CDR3 loop reads CAWRGGGGWETQYF. The CDR3 DNA sequence: TGTGCCTGGAGGGGCGGGGGGGGATGGGAGACCCAGTACTTC. Full variable domain (outside the CDR3, taken from reference TRBV30 and TRBJ2-5): SQTIHQWPATLVQPVGSPLSLECTVEGTSNPNLYWYRQAAGRGLQLLFYSVGIGQISSEVPQNLSASRPQDRQFILSSKKLLLSDSGFYLCAWRGGGGWETQYFGPGTRLLVL.

This clone was counted only a few times. This chain joins TRBV2 and TRBJ2-2, with 10 bases fitting TRBD1. With 4 bases clipped from V and 4 bases from J, the junction kept 0 bases outside the gene matches. This CDR3 spans 14 amino acids. Germline CDR1 SNHLY, CDR2 FYNNEI. CDR3 in amino acids: CASSGTGGTGELFF. CDR3 nucleotide sequence: TGTGCCAGCAGTGGGACAGGGGGCACCGGGGAGCTGTTTTTT.

This chain uses TRBV10-1 with TRBJ1-1; D gene unclear. Germline V CDR1 and CDR2: WNHNN, SYGVQD (reference sequence). This CDR3 contains 13 residues. V lost 3 bases and J lost 1, with 6 bases in between. This chain's CDR3 is CASSDYRNTEAFF. As DNA, the CDR3 is TGCGCCAGCAGTGACTACCGGAACACTGAAGCTTTCTTT.

The chain carries TRBV11-3 and TRBJ2-2, with a possible D match to TRBD1 (6 bases). V gave up 7 bases and J gave up 7 bases, with 16 bases separating them. The CDR3 runs to 14 residues. CDR1 is SGHNT, CDR2 YENEEA, per germline. CDR3 region: CASTSDSSNGELFF. The CDR3 nucleotides read TGTGCCAGCACCTCGGACAGTAGTAACGGGGAGCTGTTTTTT.

This chain's CDR3 is CASSIYGNQPQHF. In nucleotides, the CDR3 is TGTGCCAGTAGTATATACGGTAATCAGCCCCAGCATTTT. J is TRBJ1-5 and V is TRBV19; D not resolved. CDR1 and CDR2 from the germline V gene are LNHDA and SQIVND (reference sequence). V was trimmed by 2 bases and J by 4 bases, leaving 6 bases between them. The CDR3 consists of 13 residues.

In its sample, this clone was seen once. CDR3 sequence: CASSSDRGIINQPQHF. The CDR3 bases are TGTGCCAGCAGCTCGGACAGGGGAATTATCAATCAGCCCCAGCATTTT. The chain carries TRBV7-8 and TRBJ1-5; 9 bases align to TRBD1. Germline lookup yields CDR1 SGHVS and CDR2 FQNEAQ. This CDR3 contains 16 residues. V lost 4 bases and J lost 3; bases outside the gene matches: 7.

The chain links TRBV29-1 to TRBJ1-4, with D possibly being TRBD1 (6 bases). From germline, CDR1 is SQVTM and CDR2 ANQGSEA. The CDR3 totals 13 residues. V was cut by 6 bases and J by 5 bases, with 13 bases left in between. The CDR3 sequence is CSVKDSSNEKLFF. CDR3 in DNA: TGCAGCGTCAAGGACAGTTCGAATGAAAAACTGTTTTTT.

V gene TRBV28 combines with J gene TRBJ1-4; perhaps TRBD1 as D (5 bases). Between the trimmed V and J ends, which lost 6 bases and 5 bases, there was a span of 16 bases. Germline CDR1 reads MDHEN; CDR2 reads SYDVKM. The CDR3 extends over 15 amino acids. The CDR3 DNA reads TGTGCCAGCAGCGCCCCGGGGGGTTTCAATGAAAAACTGTTTTTT. This codes for CASSAPGGFNEKLFF.

The chain has TRBV9 and TRBJ2-2; perhaps TRBD1 as D (5 bases). Trimming pared 4 bases from V and 6 bases from J, leaving 16 bases between. The CDR3 sequence is 15 residues long. Germline CDR1 is SGDLS and CDR2 is YYNGEE. The CDR3 loop reads CASSPPWQGAGELFF. The CDR3 DNA follows: TGTGCCAGCAGCCCCCCGTGGCAGGGTGCCGGGGAGCTGTTTTTT.

This clone was picked up one time. This rearrangement joins TRBV5-1 to TRBJ2-2; 8 nucleotides line up with TRBD2. The germline V gene encodes CDR1 SGHRS and CDR2 YFSETQ. The CDR3 sequence is 16 residues long. Losses at the gene ends were 0 bases for V and 5 bases for J; bases not matched to a gene: 6. In nucleotides, the CDR3 is TGCGCCAGCAGCTTGGCCAGCGGGAGTGAGACCGGGGAGCTGTTTTTT. Translated: CASSLASGSETGELFF.

This chain's CDR3 is CASSGGGYYEQYV. The CDR3 DNA reads as TGTGCCAGCAGCGGGGGCGGATACTACGAGCAGTACGTC. The chain employs TRBV11-2 and TRBJ2-7, with a tentative D call TRBD1 (6 bases). Trimming pared 5 bases from V and 3 bases from J, leaving 11 bases between. Germline V gives CDR1 SGHAT, CDR2 FQNNGV. This CDR3 contains 13 residues.

The chain carries TRBV7-8 and TRBJ1-1, with 8 positions matching TRBD1. J gave up 0 bases and V 7 bases, and 7 bases lay outside the gene matches. This CDR3 has 15 amino acids. Germline V gene lookup returns CDR1 SGHVS and CDR2 FQNEAQ. CDR3 DNA: TGTGCCAGCACCCGACAGGGGATCGTGAACACTGAAGCTTTCTTT. This translates into CASTRQGIVNTEAFF.